One and the same sample provided the 6 T cell receptor beta chains below, sequenced in a study of T cell responses to AZD1222 COVID-19 vaccine (dated by TCRdb to 2020 to 2023). This specimen's time point label, per the study, means: baseline before first vaccination. The treatment or condition label, as the study defines it: meningococcal conjugate vaccine given as trial control. Receptor amplification or capture employed the immunoSEQ multiplex PCR assay. The immuneACCESS repertoire file appears here via TCRdb, limited to in-frame rearrangements. These files lack a portion of the clones; in checked studies, under half of the deficit traces to unresolved V genes, and the cause of the others is not known. The sample table holds roughly 120,000 clones, of which 80% to 90% were seen once. Jointly, the top ten make up roughly 4% of the sample. This material consisted of peripheral blood, taken on day 0 of MenACWY control vaccination. All receptors derive from an adult in good health.

This CDR3 reads CASSLASGGGVGRADTQYF. The CDR3 nucleotides are TGTGCCAGCAGCTTAGCGAGTGGCGGGGGTGTTGGGAGGGCAGATACGCAGTATTTT. J is TRBJ2-3 and V is TRBV7-6; 7 bases line up with TRBD2. The germline V gene has CDR1 SGHVS and CDR2 FNYEAQ. Trimming at V came to 0 bases and at J to 4 bases, leaving 16 bases not matched to a gene. This CDR3 is built from 19 residues.

Only one count was recorded for this clone. The DNA for the CDR3 is TGTGCCAGCAGTTACTCATGGCAGGGAGGTGGGATTCAGTACTTC. Protein sequence: CASSYSWQGGGIQYF. The chain combines TRBV6-2 or TRBV6-3 with TRBJ2-4; D possibly corresponds to TRBD2 (6 bases). Germline-derived CDR1 and CDR2 are MNHEY and SVGEGT. CDR3 size: 15 residues. The ends were cut back, 0 bases at V and 10 bases at J, with 16 bases in the middle.

The chain links TRBV28 to TRBJ1-1; D is possibly TRBD1 (5 bases). Trimming removed 1 base at V and 6 bases at J, with 21 bases between. The CDR3 spans 17 residues. Germline CDR1 and CDR2: MDHEN and SYDVKM. The CDR3 here is CASSLSVAWDVLSEAFF. In DNA form, the CDR3 reads TGTGCCAGCAGTTTATCCGTCGCATGGGACGTTCTGTCTGAAGCTTTCTTT.

This sequence joins TRBV28 and TRBJ2-7, with D unresolved. V shed 5 bases and J shed 7 bases, with 21 bases lying between them. The CDR3 sequence is 15 residues long. Germline V gene data show CDR1 as MDHEN and CDR2 as SYDVKM. The CDR3 spells CASSPSVVALWEQYF. The CDR3, as DNA: TGTGCCAGCAGTCCTTCGGTCGTAGCCCTTTGGGAGCAGTACTTC. The full variable domain, in which reference TRBV28 and TRBJ2-7 provide the parts outside the CDR3, is DVKVTQSSRYLVKRTGEKVFLECVQDMDHENMFWYRQDPGLGLRLIYFSYDVKMKEKGDIPEGYSVSREKKERFSLILESASTNQTSMYLCASSPSVVALWEQYFGPGTRLTVT.

J is TRBJ2-7 and V is TRBV19, with TRBD1 identical over 11 bases. CDR1 and CDR2 (germline): LNHDA, SQIVND (reference sequence). The CDR3 sequence is 15 residues long. The V and J ends lost 6 bases and 4 bases, in that order; junction bases with no gene match: 8. The CDR3 protein is CASRIGGQGEYEQYF. Written as DNA, the CDR3 is TGTGCCAGTAGGATCGGGGGACAGGGGGAGTACGAGCAGTACTTC.

The CDR3, as DNA: TGTGCCAGCAGTTTATACGGACAGGGGATGAACACTGAAGCTTTCTTT. This sequence encodes CASSLYGQGMNTEAFF. The chain recombines TRBV27 with TRBJ1-1, with 9 bases aligning to TRBD1. V lost 1 base and J lost 0; bases outside the gene matches: 3. CDR3 size: 16 residues. Germline V lookup: CDR1 MNHEY, CDR2 SMNVEV (reference sequence).